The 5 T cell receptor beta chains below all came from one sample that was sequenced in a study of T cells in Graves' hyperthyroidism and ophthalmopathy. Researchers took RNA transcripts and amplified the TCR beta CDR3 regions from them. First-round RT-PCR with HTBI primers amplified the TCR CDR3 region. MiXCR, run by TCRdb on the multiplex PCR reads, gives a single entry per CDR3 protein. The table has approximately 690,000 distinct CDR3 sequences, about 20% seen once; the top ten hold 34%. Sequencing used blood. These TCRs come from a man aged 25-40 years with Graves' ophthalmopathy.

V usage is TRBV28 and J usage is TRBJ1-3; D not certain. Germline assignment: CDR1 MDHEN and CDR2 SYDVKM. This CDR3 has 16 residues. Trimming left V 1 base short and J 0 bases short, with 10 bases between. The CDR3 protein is CASSLSGLSSGNTIYF. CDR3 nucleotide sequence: TGTGCCAGCAGTTTATCCGGTCTGAGCTCTGGAAACACCATATATTTT.

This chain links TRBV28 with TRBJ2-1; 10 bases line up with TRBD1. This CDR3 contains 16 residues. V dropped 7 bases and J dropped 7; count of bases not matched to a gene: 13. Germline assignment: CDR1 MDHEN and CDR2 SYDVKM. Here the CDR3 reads CASTSVRGTGVNEQFF. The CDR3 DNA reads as TGTGCCAGCACCTCCGTGAGGGGGACAGGGGTGAATGAGCAGTTCTTC.

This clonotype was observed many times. CDR3 bases: TGCAGTGCCATGGGACTAGCGGGAAACGAGCAGTACTTC. Its translation is CSAMGLAGNEQYF. The rearrangement joins TRBV20-1 to TRBJ2-7; the match to TRBD2 covers 13 bases. The CDR3 covers 13 residues. V was clipped by 6 bases and J by 5 bases; unmatched bases: 4. Germline V gene data show CDR1 as DFQATT and CDR2 as SNEGSKA (reference sequence).

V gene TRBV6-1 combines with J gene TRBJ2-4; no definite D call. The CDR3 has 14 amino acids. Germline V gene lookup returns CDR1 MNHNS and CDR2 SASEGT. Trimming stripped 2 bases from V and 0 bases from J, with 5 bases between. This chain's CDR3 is CASSEQIAKNIQYF. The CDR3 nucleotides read TGTGCCAGCAGTGAACAGATAGCCAAAAACATTCAGTACTTC.

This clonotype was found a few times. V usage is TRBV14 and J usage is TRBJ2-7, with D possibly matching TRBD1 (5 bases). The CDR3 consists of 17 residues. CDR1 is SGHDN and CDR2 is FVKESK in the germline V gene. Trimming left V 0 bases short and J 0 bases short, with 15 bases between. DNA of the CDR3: TGTGCCAGCAGCCAAGAACCCCCAGGGCCGGACTCCTACGAGCAGTACTTC. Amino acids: CASSQEPPGPDSYEQYF.